These 23 T cell receptor beta chains originate from one sample sequenced in a study of blood T cell repertoires in COVID-19. Generated by immunoSEQ multiplex PCR, the TCRdb table keeps only in-frame clones and is missing some. The sample carries just over 250,000 clones, 70% to 90% recorded once. Source material: peripheral blood. These receptors came from a woman aged 45-60 years with acute or convalescent COVID-19.

V and J are TRBV7-9 and TRBJ1-1, with a possible D match to TRBD1 (5 bases). CDR1 SEHNR and CDR2 FQNEAQ come from the germline V gene (reference sequence). Trimming left V 5 bases short and J 8 bases short, with 21 bases between. There are 15 residues in the CDR3. CDR3 nucleotides: TGTGCCAGCAGCCCGGGTGGGGGAGGCCTTGCGGAAGCTTTCTTT. Amino acid sequence: CASSPGGGGLAEAFF.

J is TRBJ2-7 and V is TRBV11-2, with D unresolved. Looked up from germline, CDR1 is SGHAT and CDR2 is FQNNGV. This CDR3 spans 15 amino acids. Trimming shortened V by 5 bases and J by 7 bases, and 21 bases separated the two germline ends. The CDR3 region has the DNA TGTGCCAGCAGCCTCGTATGGGCGTCCCGTGGGGAGCAGTACTTC. Translating it yields CASSLVWASRGEQYF.

This rearrangement joins TRBV9 to TRBJ1-4; 7 bases agree with TRBD1. The CDR3 is 15 residues long. Germline loops: CDR1 SGDLS, CDR2 YYNGEE. V gave up 4 bases and J gave up 4 bases; unmatched junction bases: 7. The CDR3 spells CASSLGTALNEKLFF. In DNA, the CDR3 is TGTGCCAGCAGCCTCGGGACAGCGCTTAATGAAAAACTGTTTTTT.

The chain joins TRBV6-5 to TRBJ1-5; D is ambiguous. Deletions cut 6 bases from V and 1 base from J, with 7 bases between. In germline, CDR1 is MNHEY, CDR2 SVGAGI. The CDR3 consists of 13 residues. The CDR3 loop reads CASRGASNQPQHF. Here the CDR3 DNA reads TGTGCCAGCAGGGGAGCGAGCAATCAGCCCCAGCATTTT.

CDR3 amino acids: CASSQDRGPEAFF. CDR3 sequence (DNA): TGTGCCAGCAGCCAAGATCGAGGGCCTGAAGCTTTCTTT. The chain joins TRBV4-2 to TRBJ1-1; D unclear. The germline V gene encodes CDR1 LGHNA and CDR2 YNFKEQ. The CDR3 has 13 amino acids. V lost 0 bases and J 6 bases, leaving 8 bases between the germline ends.

The rearrangement uses TRBV7-9 and TRBJ1-2; D gene unclear. Deletions cut 1 base from V and 4 bases from J, with 7 bases between. Germline CDR1 SEHNR, CDR2 FQNEAQ (reference sequence). The CDR3 totals 13 residues. In DNA form, the CDR3 reads TGTGCCAGCAGCTTAGGTCCACTCTATGGCTACACCTTC. This codes for CASSLGPLYGYTF.

This clone has only one observation. The chain has TRBV4-1 and TRBJ1-2, with D hard to call. Germline CDR1 is MGHRA and CDR2 is YSYEKL. The CDR3 is made up of 16 amino acids. V shed 1 base and J shed 2 bases, with 14 bases lying between them. CDR3 bases: TGCGCCAGCAGCCAAGGGTCGACCGGGATGAACTATGGCTACACCTTC. This translates into CASSQGSTGMNYGYTF.

The CDR3 nucleotides read TGTGCCAGCTCACCGGGACTCCTAGCGGGCAATCAGCCCCAGCATTTT. Its translation: CASSPGLLAGNQPQHF. This chain links TRBV18 with TRBJ1-5; tentative D call: TRBD1 (5 bases). Trimming took off 3 bases at V and 2 bases at J, with 14 bases between the two ends. The germline CDR1 and CDR2 sequences are KGHSH and LQKENI. CDR3 length equals 16 residues. The full variable domain, in which reference TRBV18 and TRBJ1-5 provide the parts outside the CDR3, is NAGVMQNPRHLVRRRGQEARLRCSPMKGHSHVYWYRQLPEEGLKFMVYLQKENIIDESGMPKERFSAEFPKEGPSILRIQQVVRGDSAAYFCASSPGLLAGNQPQHFGDGTRLSIL.

This clone was recorded once. This chain connects TRBV18 to TRBJ2-2; 14 bases are shared with TRBD2. This CDR3 comprises 19 residues. Unmatched junction bases numbered 9, after V lost 2 bases and J lost 4 bases. Germline assignment: CDR1 KGHSH and CDR2 LQKENI. The DNA for the CDR3 is TGTGCCAGCTCACCATTGGCCGGGACTAGCGGGAGTGTCACCGGGGAGCTGTTTTTT. Translating gives CASSPLAGTSGSVTGELFF.

This chain uses TRBV4-1 with TRBJ2-7; 10 bases match TRBD1. The germline V gene encodes CDR1 MGHRA and CDR2 YSYEKL. With V trimmed by 4 bases and J by 3 bases, 0 bases remained unmatched. CDR3 length equals 13 residues. CDR3 residues: CASSRDRGYEQYF. CDR3 coding DNA: TGCGCCAGCAGCCGGGACAGGGGCTACGAGCAGTACTTC.

This clone has only one observation. The V gene is TRBV6-5, the J gene TRBJ1-1, with TRBD1 matching 9 bases. The CDR3 runs 13 residues. The J segment lost 12 bases and the V segment lost 2 bases, leaving 7 bases of the junction unmatched. Per germline, CDR1 MNHEY and CDR2 SVGAGI. The CDR3 DNA is TGTGCCAGCAGTTACCGGACAGGGGATTGGACTTTCTTT. Protein sequence: CASSYRTGDWTFF.

The chain has TRBV11-3 and TRBJ2-7; D may be TRBD2 (5 bases). With 0 bases removed from V and 6 bases from J, the gap between germline ends came to 9 bases. The CDR3 extends over 13 amino acids. Germline V gene lookup returns CDR1 SGHNT and CDR2 YENEEA. This CDR3 reads CASSLDRSAEQYF. As DNA, the CDR3 is TGTGCCAGCAGCTTAGATCGTAGCGCCGAGCAGTACTTC.

The V and J genes are TRBV6-6 and TRBJ1-4; maybe TRBD1 (5 bases). CDR1 MNHNY and CDR2 SVGAGI come from the germline V gene (reference sequence). With 6 bases removed from V and 6 bases from J, the gap between germline ends came to 17 bases. The CDR3 is made up of 15 amino acids. CDR3 residues: CASSPGQGSDEKLFF. CDR3 sequence (DNA): TGTGCCAGCAGCCCCGGCCAGGGTTCGGATGAAAAACTGTTTTTT.

The V gene is TRBV7-9, the J gene TRBJ1-1; D is perhaps TRBD1 (6 bases). The CDR3 spans 13 residues. V gave up 7 bases and J gave up 4 bases, with 13 bases separating them. CDR1 SEHNR and CDR2 FQNEAQ come from the germline V gene (reference sequence). CDR3 region: CASNRAVPTEAFF. In nucleotides, the CDR3 is TGTGCCAGCAACAGGGCCGTTCCCACTGAAGCTTTCTTT.

Turning to this clone: Relative to the germline gene, one junction end is altered; a read error may explain this. V is TRBV10-3 and J is TRBJ1-1, with D unclear. Germline CDR1 is ENHRY and CDR2 is SYGVKD. This CDR3 spans 16 amino acids. The CDR3 region is CAISGLGGDRNAEAFF. The DNA for the CDR3 is TGTGCCATCAGTGGGCTAGGCGGAGATAGGAACGCTGAAGCTTTCTTT.

This clone showed up just once. The chain links TRBV5-4 to TRBJ1-4; D possibly corresponds to TRBD1 (5 bases). Germline values: CDR1 SGHNT, CDR2 YYREEE (reference sequence). The CDR3 extends over 14 amino acids. V was cut by 10 bases and J by 8 bases, with 21 bases left in between. The DNA for the CDR3 is TGTGCCGGCCACGACTTGGGGCCCCCCGAAAAACTGTTTTTT. It translates to CAGHDLGPPEKLFF. Full variable domain (rest looked up from reference TRBV5-4 and TRBJ1-4): ETGVTQSPTHLIKTRGQQVTLRCSSQSGHNTVSWYQQALGQGPQFIFQYYREEENGRGNFPPRFSGLQFPNYSSELNVNALELDDSALYLCAGHDLGPPEKLFFGSGTQLSVL.

The chain employs TRBV18 and TRBJ2-7; D gene unclear. Germline assignment: CDR1 KGHSH and CDR2 LQKENI. This CDR3 has 13 amino acids. V lost 4 bases, J lost 3 bases, and 10 bases lay in between. CDR3 region: CASSLGRNYEQYF. The CDR3 DNA reads TGTGCCAGCTCACTGGGCAGAAACTACGAGCAGTACTTC.

V usage is TRBV27 and J usage is TRBJ1-5, with 11 bases that match TRBD1. J was trimmed by 4 bases and V by 5 bases; bases with no gene match: 4. Germline V gives CDR1 MNHEY, CDR2 SMNVEV (reference sequence). The CDR3 length is 15 residues. The CDR3 protein is CASSVGTGGNQPQHF. The CDR3 DNA reads as TGTGCCAGCAGTGTCGGGACAGGGGGAAATCAGCCCCAGCATTTT.

The V and J genes are TRBV3-1 (or the pseudogene TRBV3-2) and TRBJ2-1, with 9 bases that match TRBD2. Germline V gives CDR1 LGHDT, CDR2 YNNKEL (reference sequence). V was clipped by 6 bases and J by 4 bases; unmatched bases: 7. The CDR3 covers 15 residues. The CDR3: CASSPLAGAYNEQFF. The DNA of the CDR3 is TGTGCCAGCAGTCCACTAGCGGGTGCATACAATGAGCAGTTCTTC.

This chain joins TRBV9 and TRBJ2-5, with 10 positions matching TRBD1. The CDR3 sequence is 16 residues long. In germline, CDR1 is SGDLS, CDR2 YYNGEE. Trimming cost V 4 bases and J 4 bases; bases outside gene matches: 10. CDR3 in DNA: TGTGCCAGCAGCCCGACGACAGGGGGCTGGGTAGAGACCCAGTACTTC. Its protein is CASSPTTGGWVETQYF.

V and J are TRBV27 and TRBJ1-3; D gene uncertain. V lost 10 bases and J 2 bases, leaving 15 bases between the germline ends. CDR3 length: 14 amino acids. CDR1 and CDR2 from the germline V gene are MNHEY and SMNVEV (reference sequence). CDR3 loop: CATPEVSAGNTIYF. In nucleotides, the CDR3 is TGTGCCACCCCAGAGGTGTCGGCTGGAAACACCATATATTTT.

This sequence joins TRBV5-4 and TRBJ2-3; D is uncertain. V lost 0 bases, J lost 2 bases, and 7 bases lay in between. Germline CDR1 and CDR2: SGHNT and YYREEE (reference sequence). The CDR3 extends over 14 amino acids. For the CDR3, the DNA is TGTGCCAGCAGCTTGGACTTCCACACAGATACGCAGTATTTT. It is translated as CASSLDFHTDTQYF. The full variable domain, in which reference TRBV5-4 and TRBJ2-3 provide the parts outside the CDR3, is ETGVTQSPTHLIKTRGQQVTLRCSSQSGHNTVSWYQQALGQGPQFIFQYYREEENGRGNFPPRFSGLQFPNYSSELNVNALELDDSALYLCASSLDFHTDTQYFGPGTRLTVL.

The V gene is TRBV5-1, the J gene TRBJ1-3; D is uncertain. With 0 bases removed from V and 3 bases from J, the gap between germline ends came to 13 bases. CDR1 is SGHRS and CDR2 is YFSETQ in the germline V gene. The CDR3 has 16 residues. The CDR3 DNA reads TGCGCCAGCAGCTTGGCTGCGGTTCTCGGTGGAAACACCATATATTTT. Protein sequence: CASSLAAVLGGNTIYF.